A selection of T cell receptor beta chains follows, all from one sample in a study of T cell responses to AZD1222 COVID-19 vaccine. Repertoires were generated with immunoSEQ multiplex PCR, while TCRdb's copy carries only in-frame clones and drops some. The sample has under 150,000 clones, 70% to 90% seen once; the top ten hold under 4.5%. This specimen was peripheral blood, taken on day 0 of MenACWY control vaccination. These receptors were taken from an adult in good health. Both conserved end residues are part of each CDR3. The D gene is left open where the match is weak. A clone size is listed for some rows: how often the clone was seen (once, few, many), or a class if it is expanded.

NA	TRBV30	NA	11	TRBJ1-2	TGTGCCTGGAGTCAGGTGGATGGCTACACCTTC	CAWSQVDGYTF
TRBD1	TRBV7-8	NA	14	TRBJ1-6	TGTGCCAGCAGACGTACAGGGGCTAATTCACCCCTCCACTTT	CASRRTGANSPLHF
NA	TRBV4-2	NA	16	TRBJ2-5	TGTGCCAGCAGCCAAGGGGATGGGGGACCCCGAGAGACCCAGTACTTC	CASSQGDGGPRETQYF
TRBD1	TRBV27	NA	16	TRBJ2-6	TGTGCCAGCAGTTTTCAGGGGGCTACGGGGGCCAACGTCCTGACTTTC	CASSFQGATGANVLTF
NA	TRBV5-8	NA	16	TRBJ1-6	TGTGCCAGCAGCTTGGAGGGGGGGGCGTACCTTTCACCCCTCCACTTT	CASSLEGGAYLSPLHF
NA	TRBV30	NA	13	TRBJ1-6	TGTGCCTGGAGCGGGGGGAACGGATTCACCCTCCACTTT	CAWSGGNGFTLHF
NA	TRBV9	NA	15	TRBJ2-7	TGTGCCAGCAGCCCTGGGCCGGGGAAGGTAAGCGAGCAGTACTTC	CASSPGPGKVSEQYF
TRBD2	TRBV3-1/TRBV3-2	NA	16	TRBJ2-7	TGTGCCAGCAGCCCGCTGGGACTAGCGGGGCACTACGAGCAGTACTTC	CASSPLGLAGHYEQYF
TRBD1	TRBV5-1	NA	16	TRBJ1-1	TGCGCCAGCAGGGACAGGACAGGGGGTCTCAACACTGAAGCTTTCTTT	CASRDRTGGLNTEAFF
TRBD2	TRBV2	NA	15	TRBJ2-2	TGTGCCAGCATTGGGGCTAGCGGGGGATACCAAGAGCTGTTTTTT	CASIGASGGYQELFF
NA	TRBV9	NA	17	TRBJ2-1	TGTGCCAGCAGCGTAAAGTCTGGGGGGGCGAAAAGGAATGAGCAGTTCTTC	CASSVKSGGAKRNEQFF
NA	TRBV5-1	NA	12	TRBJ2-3	TGCGCCAGCAGCCCCACTGGGGATACGCAGTATTTT	CASSPTGDTQYF
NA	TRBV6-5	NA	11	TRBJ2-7	TGTGCCAGCAGTTCCTTGAGCGAGCAGTACTTC	CASSSLSEQYF
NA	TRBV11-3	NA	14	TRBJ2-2	TGTGCCAGCAGCTTAGGGGAGCCGACCGGGGAGCTGTTTTTT	CASSLGEPTGELFF
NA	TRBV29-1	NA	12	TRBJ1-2	TGCAGCGTTGGACCAACCGGGGGTGGCTACACCTTC	CSVGPTGGGYTF
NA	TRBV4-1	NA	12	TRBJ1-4	TGCGCCAGCAGCCACCCGGGGGAAAAACTGTTTTTT	CASSHPGEKLFF
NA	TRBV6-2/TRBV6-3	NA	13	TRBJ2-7	TGTGCCAGCAGTTCGGGCACGCCATACGAGCAGTACTTC	CASSSGTPYEQYF
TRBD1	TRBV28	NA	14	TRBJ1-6	TGTGCCAGCGAAAGGGCAGGGGGGAATTCACCCCTCCACTTT	CASERAGGNSPLHF
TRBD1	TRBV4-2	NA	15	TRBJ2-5	TGTGCCAGCAGCCAAGGGTGGACAGGGGAGGAGACCCAGTACTTC	CASSQGWTGEETQYF
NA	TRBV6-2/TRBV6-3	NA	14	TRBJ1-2	TGTGCCAGCAGTTACTCCCCAGGCCTCGTAGGCTACACCTTC	CASSYSPGLVGYTF
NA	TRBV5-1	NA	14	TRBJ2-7	TGCGCCAGCAGCCCTGAGGGTCCGAACTACGAGCAGTACTTC	CASSPEGPNYEQYF
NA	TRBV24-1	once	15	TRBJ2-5	TGTGCCACCAGTGACCAGTCAGGGGCTGGAGAGACCCAGTACTTC	CATSDQSGAGETQYF
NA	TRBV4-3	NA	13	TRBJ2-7	TGCGCCAGCAGCCAAGATCAAGGGGTTAAGCAGTACTTC	CASSQDQGVKQYF
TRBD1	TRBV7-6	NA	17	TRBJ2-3	TGTGCCAGCAGCAACCGCCCCGGGACAGGGAAGGCAGATACGCAGTATTTT	CASSNRPGTGKADTQYF
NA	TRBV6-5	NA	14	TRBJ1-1	TGTGCCAGCAGGACCGGGACATGGAACACTGAAGCTTTCTTT	CASRTGTWNTEAFF
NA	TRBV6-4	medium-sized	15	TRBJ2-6	TGTGCCAGCAGTGACAGGTCCTCTGGGGCCAACGTCCTGACTTTC	CASSDRSSGANVLTF
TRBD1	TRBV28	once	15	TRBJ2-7	TGTGCCAGCAGTTCGCTGGACTCCCCTCGGACAGGGGACAACTTC	CASSSLDSPRTGDNF
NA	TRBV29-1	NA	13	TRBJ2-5	TGCAGCGGCTTTCACGGTACCAGAGAGACCCAGTACTTC	CSGFHGTRETQYF
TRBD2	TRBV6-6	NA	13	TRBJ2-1	TGTGCCAGCAGTTCACCGCCTAGCGGGGTATCGTTCTTC	CASSSPPSGVSFF
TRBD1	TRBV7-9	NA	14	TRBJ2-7	TGTGCCAGCAGCTCCACGGGGACAGGGAGCGAGCAGTACTTC	CASSSTGTGSEQYF
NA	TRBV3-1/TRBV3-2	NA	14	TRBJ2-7	TGTGCCAGCAGCCAAATCAGGGGCTCCTACGAGCAGTACTTC	CASSQIRGSYEQYF
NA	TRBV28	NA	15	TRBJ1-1	TGTGCCAGCAGTTCAAGCATCCGGCGGTTCACTGAAGCTTTCTTT	CASSSSIRRFTEAFF
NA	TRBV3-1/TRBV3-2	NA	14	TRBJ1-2	TGTGCCAGCAGCGCCGAGGGGCAAGGGGATGGCTACACCTTC	CASSAEGQGDGYTF
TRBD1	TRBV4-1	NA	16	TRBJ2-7	TGCGCCAGCAGCGAGGAACGGACAGGGTACTCCTACGAGCAGTACTTC	CASSEERTGYSYEQYF
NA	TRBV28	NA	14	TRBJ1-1	TGTGCCAGCAGGTCGGGGGGGCTGGGAACTGAAGCTTTCTTT	CASRSGGLGTEAFF
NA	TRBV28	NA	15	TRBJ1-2	TGTGCCAGCAGTTCACGACGCACAGTGGCTCATGGCTACACCTTC	CASSSRRTVAHGYTF
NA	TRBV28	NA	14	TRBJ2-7	TGTGCCAGCAGTTTATACTATCAAGCCTACGAGCAGTACTTC	CASSLYYQAYEQYF
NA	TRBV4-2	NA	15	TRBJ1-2	TGTGCCAGCAGCCAAGGTATCGCGGGGGCATTGGGCTACACCTTC	CASSQGIAGALGYTF
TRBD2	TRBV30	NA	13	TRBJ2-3	TGTGCCTGTATAGCGGGGAGGGAAGATACGCAGTATTTT	CACIAGREDTQYF
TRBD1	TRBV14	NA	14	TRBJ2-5	TGTGCCAGCAGACGGACAGGAAGCCAAGAGACCCAGTACTTC	CASRRTGSQETQYF
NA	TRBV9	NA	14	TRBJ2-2	TGTGCCAGCAGCGAGACGTTGGTCCCCGGGGAGCTGTTTTTT	CASSETLVPGELFF
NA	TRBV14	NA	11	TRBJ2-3	TGTGCCAGCAGCCACGGCAATACGCAGTATTTT	CASSHGNTQYF
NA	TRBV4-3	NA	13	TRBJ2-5	TGCGCCAGCAGCCAACGCCCTCTGGAGACCCAGTACTTC	CASSQRPLETQYF
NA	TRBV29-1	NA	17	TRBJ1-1	TGCAGCGTTGTAACAGGGAGAATAGAGTTCGGGAACACTGAAGCTTTCTTT	CSVVTGRIEFGNTEAFF
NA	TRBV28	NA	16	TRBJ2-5	TGTGCCAGCAGTTTAGAGGGGACAAAGGTTCAAGAGACCCAGTACTTC	CASSLEGTKVQETQYF
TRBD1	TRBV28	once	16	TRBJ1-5	TGTGCCAGCATTCCCTTGGGGACAGGGGTCAATCAGCCCCAGCATTTT	CASIPLGTGVNQPQHF
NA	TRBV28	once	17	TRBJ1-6	TGTGCCAGCAGTTTATTTCACTCGGGCAGGGAACGGGCACCCCTCCACTTT	CASSLFHSGRERAPLHF
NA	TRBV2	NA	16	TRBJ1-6	TGTGCCAGCAGTGGGGGCGGGACACAGTATAATTCACCCCTCCACTTT	CASSGGGTQYNSPLHF
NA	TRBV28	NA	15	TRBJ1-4	TGTGCCAGCAGTCCACGGACAGCTCGTAATGAAAAACTGTTTTTT	CASSPRTARNEKLFF
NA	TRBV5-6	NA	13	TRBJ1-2	TGTGCCAGCAGCTTGAGCACAGGCTATGGCTACACCTTC	CASSLSTGYGYTF
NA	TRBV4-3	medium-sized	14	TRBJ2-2	TGCGCCAGCAGCCAAGATAACTCCCCCGGGGAGCTGTTTTTT	CASSQDNSPGELFF
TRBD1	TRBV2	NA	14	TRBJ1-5	TGTGCCAGCGCCGGGACAGGGTATAGGCAGCCCCAGCATTTT	CASAGTGYRQPQHF
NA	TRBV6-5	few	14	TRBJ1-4	TGTGCCAGCAGCCTGGTCCAGGGAGGCGAAAAACTGTTTTTT	CASSLVQGGEKLFF
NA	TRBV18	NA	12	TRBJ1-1	TGTGCCAGCTCACCTGACAGCGATGAAGCTTTCTTT	CASSPDSDEAFF
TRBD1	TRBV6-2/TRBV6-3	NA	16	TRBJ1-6	TGTGCCAGCAGCCACCCCAGGACAGGGGGTAATTCACCCCTCCACTTT	CASSHPRTGGNSPLHF
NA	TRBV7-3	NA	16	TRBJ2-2	TGTGCCAGCAGCCCCGGGCCCGGGGGGCATGGCGGGGAGCTGTTTTTT	CASSPGPGGHGGELFF
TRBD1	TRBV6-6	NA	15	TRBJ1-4	TGTGCCAGCAGTTACTGGGACAGGGAGAATGAAAAACTGTTTTTT	CASSYWDRENEKLFF
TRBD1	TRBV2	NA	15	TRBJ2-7	TGTGCCAGCAGTGATGAGGGACAGGGCCTCTACGAGCAGTACTTC	CASSDEGQGLYEQYF
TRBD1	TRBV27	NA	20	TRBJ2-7	TGTGCCAGCAGTCTTAAGTACCCGGGACAGGGGTCCGCCAGCTCCTACGAGCAGTACTTC	CASSLKYPGQGSASSYEQYF
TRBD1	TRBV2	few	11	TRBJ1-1	TGTGCCAGCAGTGAGGGACAGGAAGCTTTCTTT	CASSEGQEAFF